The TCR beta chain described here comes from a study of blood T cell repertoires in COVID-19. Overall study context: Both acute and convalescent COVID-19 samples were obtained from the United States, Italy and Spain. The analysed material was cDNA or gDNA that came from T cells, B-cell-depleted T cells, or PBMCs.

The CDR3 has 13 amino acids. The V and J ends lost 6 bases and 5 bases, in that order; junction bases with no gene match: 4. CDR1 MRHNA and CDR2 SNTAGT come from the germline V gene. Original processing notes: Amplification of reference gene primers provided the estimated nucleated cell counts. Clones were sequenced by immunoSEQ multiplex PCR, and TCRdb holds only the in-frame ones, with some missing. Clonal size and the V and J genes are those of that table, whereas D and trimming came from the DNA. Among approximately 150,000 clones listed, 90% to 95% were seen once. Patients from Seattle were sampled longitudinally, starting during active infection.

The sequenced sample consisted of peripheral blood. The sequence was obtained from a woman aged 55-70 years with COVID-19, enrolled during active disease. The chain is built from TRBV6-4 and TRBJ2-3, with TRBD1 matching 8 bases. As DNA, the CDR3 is TGTGCCAGCAGCCTCGGACAGGGAGATACGCAGTATTTT. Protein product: CASSLGQGDTQYF.